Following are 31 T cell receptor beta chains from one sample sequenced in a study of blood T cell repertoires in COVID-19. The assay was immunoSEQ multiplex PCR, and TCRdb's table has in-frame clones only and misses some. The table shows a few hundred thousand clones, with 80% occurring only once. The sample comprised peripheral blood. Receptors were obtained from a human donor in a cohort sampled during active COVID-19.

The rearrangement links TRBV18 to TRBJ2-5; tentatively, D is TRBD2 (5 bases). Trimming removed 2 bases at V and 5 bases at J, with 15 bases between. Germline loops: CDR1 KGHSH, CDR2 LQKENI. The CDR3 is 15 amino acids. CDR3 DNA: TGTGCCAGCTCACCAGAGAATCTAGCTGAGGAGACCCAGTACTTC. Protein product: CASSPENLAEETQYF.

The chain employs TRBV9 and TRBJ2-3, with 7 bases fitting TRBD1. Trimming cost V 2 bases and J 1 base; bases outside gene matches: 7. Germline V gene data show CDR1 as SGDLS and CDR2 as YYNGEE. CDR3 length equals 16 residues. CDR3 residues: CASSVTTGVGTDTQYF. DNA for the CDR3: TGTGCCAGCAGCGTCACTACAGGGGTCGGCACAGATACGCAGTATTTT.

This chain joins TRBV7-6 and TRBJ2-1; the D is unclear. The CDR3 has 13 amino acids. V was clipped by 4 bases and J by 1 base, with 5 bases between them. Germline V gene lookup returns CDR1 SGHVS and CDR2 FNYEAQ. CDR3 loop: CASSSRSYNEQFF. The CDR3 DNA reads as TGTGCCAGCAGCTCCCGGTCCTACAATGAGCAGTTCTTC.

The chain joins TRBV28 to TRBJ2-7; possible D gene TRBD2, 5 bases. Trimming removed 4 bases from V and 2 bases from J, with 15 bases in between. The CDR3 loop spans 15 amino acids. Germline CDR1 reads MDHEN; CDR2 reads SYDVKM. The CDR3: CASSWPGLGTYEQYF. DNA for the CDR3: TGTGCCAGCAGTTGGCCCGGACTGGGGACCTACGAGCAGTACTTC.

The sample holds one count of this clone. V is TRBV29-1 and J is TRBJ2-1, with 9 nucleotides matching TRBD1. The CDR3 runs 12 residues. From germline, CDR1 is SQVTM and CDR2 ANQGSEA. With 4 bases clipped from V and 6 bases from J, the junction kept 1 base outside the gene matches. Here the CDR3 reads CSVVTGGNEQFF. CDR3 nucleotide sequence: TGCAGCGTTGTGACAGGGGGCAATGAGCAGTTCTTC.

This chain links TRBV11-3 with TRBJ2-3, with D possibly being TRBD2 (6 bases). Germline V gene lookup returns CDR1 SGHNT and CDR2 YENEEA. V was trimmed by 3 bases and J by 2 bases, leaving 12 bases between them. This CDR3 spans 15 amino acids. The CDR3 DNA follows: TGTGCCAGCAGCTTGGGACTGAAGTACACAGATACGCAGTATTTT. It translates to CASSLGLKYTDTQYF.

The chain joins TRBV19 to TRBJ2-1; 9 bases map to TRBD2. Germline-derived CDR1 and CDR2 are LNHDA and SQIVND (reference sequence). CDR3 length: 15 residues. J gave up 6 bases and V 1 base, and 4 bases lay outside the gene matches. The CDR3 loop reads CASSIGAGGSNEQFF. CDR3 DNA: TGTGCCAGTAGTATAGGAGCGGGAGGATCCAATGAGCAGTTCTTC.

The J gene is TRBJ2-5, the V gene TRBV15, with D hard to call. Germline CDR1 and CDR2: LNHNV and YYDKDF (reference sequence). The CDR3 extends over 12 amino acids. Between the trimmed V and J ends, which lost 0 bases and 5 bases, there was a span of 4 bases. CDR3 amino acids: CATSREAETQYF. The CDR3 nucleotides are TGTGCCACCAGCAGAGAAGCGGAGACCCAGTACTTC.

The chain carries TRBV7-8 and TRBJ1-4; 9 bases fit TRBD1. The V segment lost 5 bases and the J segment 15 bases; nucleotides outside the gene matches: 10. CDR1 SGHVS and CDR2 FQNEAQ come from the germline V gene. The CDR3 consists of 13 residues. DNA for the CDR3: TGTGCCAGCAGCCGAACTGGACAGGGGTCGGTGTTTTTT. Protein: CASSRTGQGSVFF.

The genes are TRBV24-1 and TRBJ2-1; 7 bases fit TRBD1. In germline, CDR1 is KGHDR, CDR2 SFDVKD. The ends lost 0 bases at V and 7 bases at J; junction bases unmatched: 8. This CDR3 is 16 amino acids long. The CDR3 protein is CATSDLGQASGNEQFF. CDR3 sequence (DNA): TGTGCCACCAGTGATTTGGGACAGGCCTCTGGGAATGAGCAGTTCTTC.

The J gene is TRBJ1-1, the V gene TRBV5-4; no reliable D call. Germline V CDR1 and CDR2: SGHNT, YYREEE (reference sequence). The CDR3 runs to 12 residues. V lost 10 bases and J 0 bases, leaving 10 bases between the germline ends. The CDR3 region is CAHGAVNTEAFF. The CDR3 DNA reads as TGTGCCCACGGAGCGGTGAACACTGAAGCTTTCTTT. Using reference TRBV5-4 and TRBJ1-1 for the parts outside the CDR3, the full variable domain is ETGVTQSPTHLIKTRGQQVTLRCSSQSGHNTVSWYQQALGQGPQFIFQYYREEENGRGNFPPRFSGLQFPNYSSELNVNALELDDSALYLCAHGAVNTEAFFGQGTRLTVV.

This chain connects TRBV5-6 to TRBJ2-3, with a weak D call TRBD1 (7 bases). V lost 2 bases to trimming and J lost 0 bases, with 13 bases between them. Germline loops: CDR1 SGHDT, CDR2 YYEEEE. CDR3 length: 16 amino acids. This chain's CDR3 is CASSFPRGDSTDTQYF. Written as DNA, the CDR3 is TGTGCCAGCAGCTTCCCCAGGGGGGATAGCACAGATACGCAGTATTTT.

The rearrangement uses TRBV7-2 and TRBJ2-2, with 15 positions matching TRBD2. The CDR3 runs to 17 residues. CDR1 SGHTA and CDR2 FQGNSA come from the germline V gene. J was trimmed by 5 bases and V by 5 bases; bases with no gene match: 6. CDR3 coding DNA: TGTGCCAGCAGCGCCACAGGGACTAGCGGGAGGACCGGGGAGCTGTTTTTT. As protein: CASSATGTSGRTGELFF.

The DNA for the CDR3 is TGTGCCAGCAGCCCCTACACAGATACGCAGTATTTT. Its translation: CASSPYTDTQYF. The rearrangement links TRBV7-2 to TRBJ2-3; D remains ambiguous. V shed 5 bases and J shed 2 bases, with 5 bases lying between them. The CDR3 has 12 amino acids. Germline loops: CDR1 SGHTA, CDR2 FQGNSA.

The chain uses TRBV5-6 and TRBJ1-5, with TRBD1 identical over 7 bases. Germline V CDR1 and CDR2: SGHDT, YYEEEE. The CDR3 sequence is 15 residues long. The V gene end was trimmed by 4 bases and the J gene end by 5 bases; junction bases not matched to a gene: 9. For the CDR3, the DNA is TGTGCCAGCAGCCCTTACCGGGACAGCTATCAGCCCCAGCATTTT. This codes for CASSPYRDSYQPQHF.

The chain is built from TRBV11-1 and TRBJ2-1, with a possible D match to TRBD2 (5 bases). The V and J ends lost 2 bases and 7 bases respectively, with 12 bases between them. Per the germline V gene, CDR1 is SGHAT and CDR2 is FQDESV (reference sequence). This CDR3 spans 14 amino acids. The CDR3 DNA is TGTGCCAGCAGCTTAAAAACCGGGGAGAATGAGCAGTTCTTC. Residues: CASSLKTGENEQFF.

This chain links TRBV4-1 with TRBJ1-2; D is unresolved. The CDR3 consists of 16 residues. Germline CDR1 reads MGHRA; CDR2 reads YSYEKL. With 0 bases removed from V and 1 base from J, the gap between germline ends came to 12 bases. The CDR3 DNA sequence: TGCGCCAGCAGCCAAGATTCCCAGGCGAATAACTATGGCTACACCTTC. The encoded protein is CASSQDSQANNYGYTF.

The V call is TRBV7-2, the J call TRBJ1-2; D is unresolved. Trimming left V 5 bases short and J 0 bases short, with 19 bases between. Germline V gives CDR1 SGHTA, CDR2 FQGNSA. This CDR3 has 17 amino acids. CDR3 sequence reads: CASSPQTLPPANYGYTF. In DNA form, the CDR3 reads TGTGCCAGCAGCCCACAGACCCTCCCCCCGGCTAACTATGGCTACACCTTC.

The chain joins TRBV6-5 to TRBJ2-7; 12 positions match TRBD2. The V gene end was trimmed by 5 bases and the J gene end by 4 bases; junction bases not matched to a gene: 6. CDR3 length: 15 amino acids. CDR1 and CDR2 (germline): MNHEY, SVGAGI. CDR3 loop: CASSLYGLAGYEQYF. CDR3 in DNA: TGTGCCAGCAGTCTGTACGGACTAGCGGGGTACGAGCAGTACTTC.

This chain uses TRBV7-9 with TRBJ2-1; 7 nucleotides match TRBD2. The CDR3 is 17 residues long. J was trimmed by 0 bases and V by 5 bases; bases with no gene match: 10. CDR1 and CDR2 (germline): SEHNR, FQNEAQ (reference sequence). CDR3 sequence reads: CASSAPPTGGSYNEQFF. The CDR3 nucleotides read TGTGCCAGCAGCGCGCCCCCCACGGGAGGCTCCTACAATGAGCAGTTCTTC.

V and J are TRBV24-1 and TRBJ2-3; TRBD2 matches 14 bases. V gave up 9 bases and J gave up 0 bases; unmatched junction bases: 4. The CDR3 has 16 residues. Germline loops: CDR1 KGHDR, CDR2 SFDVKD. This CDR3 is CATGLAGGSSTDTQYF. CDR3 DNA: TGTGCCACCGGACTAGCGGGAGGTTCTAGCACAGATACGCAGTATTTT.

The CDR3 nucleotides are TGTGCCAGCACCCCTAACAGGGACGAGCAGTACTTC. Residues: CASTPNRDEQYF. V and J are TRBV11-1 and TRBJ2-7; maybe TRBD1 (6 bases). Germline V gene data show CDR1 as SGHAT and CDR2 as FQDESV (reference sequence). V shed 7 bases and J shed 5 bases, with 12 bases lying between them. This CDR3 has 12 residues.

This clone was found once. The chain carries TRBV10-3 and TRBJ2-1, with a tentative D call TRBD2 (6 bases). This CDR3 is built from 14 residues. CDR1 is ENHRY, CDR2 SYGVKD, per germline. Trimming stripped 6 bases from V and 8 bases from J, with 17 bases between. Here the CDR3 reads CAISRGLPGDEQFF. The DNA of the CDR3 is TGTGCCATCAGCCGGGGACTCCCTGGCGATGAGCAGTTCTTC.

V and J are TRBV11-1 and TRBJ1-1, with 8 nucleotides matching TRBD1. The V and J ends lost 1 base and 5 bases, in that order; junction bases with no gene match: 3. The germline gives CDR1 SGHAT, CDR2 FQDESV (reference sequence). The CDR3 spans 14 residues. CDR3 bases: TGTGCCAGCAGCTTAGGCAGGGGGCATACTGAAGCTTTCTTT. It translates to CASSLGRGHTEAFF.

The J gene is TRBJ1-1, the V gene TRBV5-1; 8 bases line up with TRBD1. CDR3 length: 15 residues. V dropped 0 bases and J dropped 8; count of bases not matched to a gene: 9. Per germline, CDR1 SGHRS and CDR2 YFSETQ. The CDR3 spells CASSLVPGGGGEAFF. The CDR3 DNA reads TGCGCCAGCAGCTTGGTCCCAGGGGGCGGCGGGGAAGCTTTCTTT.

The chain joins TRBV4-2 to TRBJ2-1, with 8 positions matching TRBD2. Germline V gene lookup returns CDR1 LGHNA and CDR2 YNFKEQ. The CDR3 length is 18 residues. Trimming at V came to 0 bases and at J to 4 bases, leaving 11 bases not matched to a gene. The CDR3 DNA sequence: TGTGCCAGCAGCCAAGATTTCGGGGGAAGCGGGGGTTACAATGAGCAGTTCTTC. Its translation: CASSQDFGGSGGYNEQFF.

The CDR3 spells CASSFGWVRKQGSSTEAFF. CDR3 coding DNA: TGTGCCAGCAGCTTTGGGTGGGTAAGAAAGCAGGGTTCGAGCACTGAAGCTTTCTTT. This chain joins TRBV5-4 and TRBJ1-1; D is perhaps TRBD1 (5 bases). V shed 2 bases and J shed 4 bases, with 27 bases lying between them. Germline CDR1 is SGHNT and CDR2 is YYREEE (reference sequence). CDR3 length: 19 amino acids.

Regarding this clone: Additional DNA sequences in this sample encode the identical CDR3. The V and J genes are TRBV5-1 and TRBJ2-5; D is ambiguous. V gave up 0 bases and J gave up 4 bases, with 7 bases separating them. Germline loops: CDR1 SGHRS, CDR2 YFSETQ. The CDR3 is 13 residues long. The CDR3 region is CASSLAGGETQYF. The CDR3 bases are TGCGCCAGCAGCTTGGCCGGTGGAGAGACCCAGTACTTC.

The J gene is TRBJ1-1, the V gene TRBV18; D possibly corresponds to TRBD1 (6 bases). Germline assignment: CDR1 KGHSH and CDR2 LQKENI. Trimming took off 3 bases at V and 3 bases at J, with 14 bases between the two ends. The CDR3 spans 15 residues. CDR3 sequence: CASSPFGQTDTEAFF. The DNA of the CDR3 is TGTGCCAGCTCACCCTTCGGACAGACCGACACTGAAGCTTTCTTT.

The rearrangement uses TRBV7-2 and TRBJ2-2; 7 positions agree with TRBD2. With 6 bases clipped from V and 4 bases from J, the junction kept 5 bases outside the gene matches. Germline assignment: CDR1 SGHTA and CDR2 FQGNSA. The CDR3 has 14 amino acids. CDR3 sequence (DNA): TGTGCCAGCAGATGGAGCGGGACCACCGGGGAGCTGTTTTTT. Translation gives CASRWSGTTGELFF.

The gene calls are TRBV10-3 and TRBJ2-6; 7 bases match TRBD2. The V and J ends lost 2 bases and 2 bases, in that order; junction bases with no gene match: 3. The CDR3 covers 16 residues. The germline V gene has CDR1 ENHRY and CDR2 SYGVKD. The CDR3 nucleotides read TGTGCCATCAGTGAGAACGCGGGGGCTGGGGCCAACGTCCTGACTTTC. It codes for CAISENAGAGANVLTF.